Each of the 20 T cell receptor beta chains below was sequenced from the same sample in a study of T-cell reconstitution after alpha-beta-depleted transplantation in children. Unique molecular identifiers featured in how the TCRbeta library was prepared. TCRdb fed the PCR reads into MiXCR, producing one record per CDR3 protein. The sample includes about 540,000 distinct CDR3 sequences, roughly 18% of them seen just once. The sequencing here drew on PBMCs from the stem cell graft donor, taken from the stem cell graft. These receptor sequences come from a human donor who donated a stem cell graft to a child with acute lymphoblastic leukemia.

In DNA, the CDR3 is TGCGCCAGCAGCTTGGAGGGGGCAGGGATCAATGAGCAGTTCTTC. Residues: CASSLEGAGINEQFF. The chain carries TRBV5-1 and TRBJ2-1, with 7 bases that match TRBD1. With 0 bases clipped from V and 6 bases from J, the junction kept 6 bases outside the gene matches. The germline V gene has CDR1 SGHRS and CDR2 YFSETQ. The CDR3 contains 15 residues. Supplemented by reference TRBV5-1 and TRBJ2-1, the full variable domain reads KAGVTQTPRYLIKTRGQQVTLSCSPISGHRSVSWYQQTPGQGLQFLFEYFSETQRNKGNFPGRFSGRQFSNSRSEMNVSTLELGDSALYLCASSLEGAGINEQFFGPGTRLTVL.

The CDR3 region is CASSYSSPTLTNTGELFF. The CDR3 coding sequence is TGTGCCAGCAGTTACTCGTCCCCGACCTTGACGAACACCGGGGAGCTGTTTTTT. The rearrangement joins TRBV6-5 to TRBJ2-2; D ambiguous. The CDR3 is made up of 18 amino acids. Germline V CDR1 and CDR2: MNHEY, SVGAGI. V lost 0 bases and J 0 bases, leaving 14 bases between the germline ends.

This clonotype was counted only a few times. This chain links TRBV15 with TRBJ2-3, with D possibly matching TRBD2 (5 bases). Germline V lookup: CDR1 LNHNV, CDR2 YYDKDF (reference sequence). CDR3 length: 14 residues. Deletions cut 6 bases from V and 4 bases from J, with 14 bases between. The CDR3 loop reads CATSADSNSDTQYF. CDR3 in DNA: TGTGCCACCAGTGCGGACTCAAATTCAGATACGCAGTATTTT.

This clonotype was observed a few times. This chain uses TRBV15 with TRBJ2-7, with D possibly matching TRBD1 (5 bases). There are 15 residues in the CDR3. Trimming took off 0 bases at V and 3 bases at J, with 12 bases between the two ends. Per germline, CDR1 LNHNV and CDR2 YYDKDF (reference sequence). CDR3 sequence: CATSREATANYEQYF. The CDR3 DNA follows: TGTGCCACCAGCAGAGAAGCGACAGCGAACTACGAGCAGTACTTC.

V usage is TRBV12-3 or TRBV12-4 and J usage is TRBJ2-7; D is undetermined. V dropped 4 bases and J dropped 6 bases, with 10 bases sitting between them. The CDR3 is 12 residues long. DNA of the CDR3: TGTGCCAGCAGTTCAAACTTGGGCGAGCAGTACTTC. It specifies CASSSNLGEQYF.

This clonotype was seen a handful of times. The gene calls are TRBV11-1 and TRBJ2-7, with D tentatively TRBD1 or TRBD2 (5 bases each). Between the trimmed V and J ends, which lost 0 bases and 7 bases, there was a span of 25 bases. CDR3 length: 18 amino acids. Germline CDR1 is SGHAT and CDR2 is FQDESV (reference sequence). The CDR3 bases are TGTGCCAGCAGCTTAGCATCCATCTATCGGGACCTTCCGAGTGAGCAGTACTTC. Translation gives CASSLASIYRDLPSEQYF.

This clonotype occurred a few times. The rearrangement uses TRBV6-4 and TRBJ2-1; no reliable D call. The germline V gene has CDR1 MRHNA and CDR2 SNTAGT. Trimming left V 2 bases short and J 5 bases short, with 7 bases between. The CDR3 sequence is 13 residues long. CDR3 bases: TGTGCCAGCAGTGACAGGGATCACAATGAGCAGTTCTTC. Its translation: CASSDRDHNEQFF.

The V gene is TRBV4-1, the J gene TRBJ1-3, with D unresolved. The CDR3 extends over 13 amino acids. Trimming took 0 bases from V and 3 from J, leaving 3 bases between them. CDR1 is MGHRA, CDR2 YSYEKL, per germline. CDR3 residues: CASSQESGNTIYF. The CDR3 DNA follows: TGCGCCAGCAGCCAAGAAAGTGGAAACACCATATATTTT.

This clonotype appeared a few times. The chain has TRBV12-3 or TRBV12-4 and TRBJ2-3, with TRBD1 identical over 7 bases. V lost 6 bases to trimming and J lost 6 bases; unmatched junction nucleotides: 15. The CDR3 extends over 16 amino acids. The CDR3 protein is CASSPYRRGGEDTQYF. In DNA, the CDR3 is TGTGCCAGCAGCCCGTACCGGCGAGGGGGCGAGGATACGCAGTATTTT.

This clonotype was seen only a few times. The rearrangement links TRBV20-1 to TRBJ1-1, with 8 nucleotides matching TRBD1. The CDR3 has 17 residues. J lost 1 base, V lost 1 base, and 11 bases had no gene match. CDR1 and CDR2 (germline): DFQATT, SNEGSKA (reference sequence). CDR3 nucleotides: TGCAGTGCTAGAGCAGGGAACAGGGGGGGATGGAACACTGAAGCTTTCTTT. Protein: CSARAGNRGGWNTEAFF.

This clonotype came up a few times. V gene TRBV6-5 combines with J gene TRBJ1-2; D not certain. CDR3 length: 11 residues. Trimming stripped 4 bases from V and 5 bases from J, with 5 bases between. The V gene's germline CDR1 is MNHEY and CDR2 SVGAGI. CDR3 DNA: TGTGCCAGCAGTTCAAAATATGGCTACACCTTC. Translation: CASSSKYGYTF.

This clonotype appeared a few times. As DNA, the CDR3 is TGTGCCAGCAAACCGAGGGGGACTAGCGGGAGTGGAGCAGATACGCAGTATTTT. Protein product: CASKPRGTSGSGADTQYF. The chain has TRBV6-2 or TRBV6-3 and TRBJ2-3, with 14 bases fitting TRBD2. Trimming removed 7 bases from V and 4 bases from J; junction bases left unmatched: 13. CDR1 MNHEY and CDR2 SVGEGT come from the germline V gene. This CDR3 has 18 residues.

The chain couples TRBV20-1 to TRBJ2-2, with no clear D. Deletions cut 2 bases from V and 6 bases from J, with 22 bases between. CDR1 and CDR2 from the germline V gene are DFQATT and SNEGSKA (reference sequence). This CDR3 is built from 17 residues. The CDR3 reads CSARILPSGLPPGELFF. CDR3 bases: TGCAGTGCTAGAATCCTCCCCTCCGGGCTCCCCCCCGGGGAGCTGTTTTTT.

This CDR3 is CASTGLTQYEQYF. In nucleotides, the CDR3 is TGCGCCAGCACCGGACTAACGCAATACGAGCAGTACTTC. The chain is built from TRBV5-1 and TRBJ2-7, with a weak D call TRBD2 (6 bases). V dropped 6 bases and J dropped 4 bases, with 14 bases sitting between them. Per germline, CDR1 SGHRS and CDR2 YFSETQ. The CDR3 is 13 amino acids.

The chain recombines TRBV7-8 with TRBJ2-7; TRBD2 matches 7 bases. V dropped 4 bases and J dropped 7; count of bases not matched to a gene: 13. Germline-derived CDR1 and CDR2 are SGHVS and FQNEAQ. CDR3 size: 15 residues. The DNA of the CDR3 is TGTGCCAGCAGCTATGCCGGGACTACCTTGGGTGAGCAGTACTTC. This encodes CASSYAGTTLGEQYF.

This clonotype was counted a few times. The chain combines TRBV18 with TRBJ2-5; D remains unclear. Trimming left V 1 base short and J 1 base short, with 7 bases between. Germline V CDR1 and CDR2: KGHSH, LQKENI. CDR3 size: 14 residues. The DNA for the CDR3 is TGTGCCAGCTCACCACGGCAATCCCAAGAGACCCAGTACTTC. Its protein is CASSPRQSQETQYF.

J is TRBJ2-1 and V is TRBV5-5; 7 bases agree with TRBD2. CDR3 length: 15 amino acids. J lost 3 bases, V lost 2 bases, and 5 bases had no gene match. CDR1 and CDR2 (germline): SGHKS, YYEKEE (reference sequence). The CDR3 is CASSLAGYDYNEQFF. The CDR3 DNA is TGTGCCAGCAGCTTAGCGGGGTATGACTACAATGAGCAGTTCTTC.

The chain carries TRBV29-1 and TRBJ2-7; 12 nucleotides agree with TRBD2. This CDR3 contains 15 residues. J lost 0 bases, V lost 2 bases, and 2 bases had no gene match. The V gene's germline CDR1 is SQVTM and CDR2 ANQGSEA. CDR3 amino acids: CSVELAGGISYEQYF. The CDR3 coding sequence is TGCAGCGTTGAACTAGCGGGAGGGATCTCCTACGAGCAGTACTTC.

CDR3 sequence: CASSPSQKGPNTGELFF. CDR3 coding DNA: TGTGCCAGCTCACCGTCTCAGAAGGGCCCTAACACCGGGGAGCTGTTTTTT. This chain joins TRBV18 and TRBJ2-2, with D uncertain. Germline V gene sequence: CDR1 KGHSH, CDR2 LQKENI. The CDR3 is 17 residues long. V was pared by 3 bases and J by 2 bases, with 16 bases between.

This chain links TRBV6-2 or TRBV6-3 with TRBJ2-7, with 14 positions matching TRBD2. The CDR3 has 15 amino acids. The V gene's germline CDR1 is MNHEY and CDR2 SVGEGT. V was clipped by 5 bases and J by 5 bases; unmatched bases: 5. The CDR3 reads CASSGGTSGSNEQYF. For the CDR3, the DNA is TGTGCCAGCAGTGGGGGGACTAGCGGGAGTAACGAGCAGTACTTC.